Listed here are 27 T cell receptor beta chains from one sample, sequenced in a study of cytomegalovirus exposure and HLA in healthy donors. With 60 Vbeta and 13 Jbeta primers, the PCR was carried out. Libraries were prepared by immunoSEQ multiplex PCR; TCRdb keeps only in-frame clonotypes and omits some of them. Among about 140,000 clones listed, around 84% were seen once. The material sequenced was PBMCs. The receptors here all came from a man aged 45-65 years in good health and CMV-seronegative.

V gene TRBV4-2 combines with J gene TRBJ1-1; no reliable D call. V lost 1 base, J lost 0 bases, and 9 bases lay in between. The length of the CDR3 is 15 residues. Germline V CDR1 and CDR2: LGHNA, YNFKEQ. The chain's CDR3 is CASSQGSDLNTEAFF. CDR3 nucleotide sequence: TGTGCCAGCAGCCAAGGAAGCGACTTGAACACTGAAGCTTTCTTT.

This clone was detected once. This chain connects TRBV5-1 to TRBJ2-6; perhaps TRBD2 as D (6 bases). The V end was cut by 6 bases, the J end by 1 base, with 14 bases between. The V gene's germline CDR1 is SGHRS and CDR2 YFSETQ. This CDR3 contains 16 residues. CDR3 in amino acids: CASTARGPSGANVLTF. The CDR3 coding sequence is TGCGCCAGCACGGCGCGGGGACCATCTGGGGCCAACGTCCTGACTTTC.

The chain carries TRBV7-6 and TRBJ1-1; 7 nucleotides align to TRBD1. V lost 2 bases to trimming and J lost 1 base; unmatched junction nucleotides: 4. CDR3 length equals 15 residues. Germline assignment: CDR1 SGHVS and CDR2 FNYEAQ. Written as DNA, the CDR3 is TGTGCCAGCAGCTTAACGACAGGGAAGAACACTGAAGCTTTCTTT. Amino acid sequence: CASSLTTGKNTEAFF.

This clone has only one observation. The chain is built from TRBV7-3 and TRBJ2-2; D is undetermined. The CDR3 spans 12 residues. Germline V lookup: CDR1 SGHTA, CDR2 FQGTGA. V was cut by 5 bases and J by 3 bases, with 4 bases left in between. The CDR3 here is CASSPYTGELFF. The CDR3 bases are TGTGCCAGCAGCCCCTACACCGGGGAGCTGTTTTTT.

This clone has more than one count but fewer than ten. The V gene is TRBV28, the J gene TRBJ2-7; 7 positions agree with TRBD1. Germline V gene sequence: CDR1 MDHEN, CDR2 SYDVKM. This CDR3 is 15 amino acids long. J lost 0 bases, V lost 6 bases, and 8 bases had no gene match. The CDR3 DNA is TGTGCCAGCAGCATTTTGGGGACAGACTCCTACGAGCAGTACTTC. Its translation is CASSILGTDSYEQYF.

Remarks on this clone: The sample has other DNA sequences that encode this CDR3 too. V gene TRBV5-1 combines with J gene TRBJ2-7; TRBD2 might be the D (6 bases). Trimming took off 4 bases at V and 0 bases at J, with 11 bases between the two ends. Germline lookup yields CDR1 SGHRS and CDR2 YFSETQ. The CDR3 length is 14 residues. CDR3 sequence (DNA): TGCGCCAGCAGCCGGACGGGAGACTCCTACGAGCAGTACTTC. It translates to CASSRTGDSYEQYF.

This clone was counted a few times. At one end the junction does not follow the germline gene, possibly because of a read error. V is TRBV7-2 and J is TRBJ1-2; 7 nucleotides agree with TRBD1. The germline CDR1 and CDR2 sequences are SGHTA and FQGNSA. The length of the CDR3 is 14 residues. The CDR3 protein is CASNLGGTDYGYTF. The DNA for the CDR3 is TGTGCCAGCAACTTAGGGGGGACAGACTATGGCTACACCTTC.

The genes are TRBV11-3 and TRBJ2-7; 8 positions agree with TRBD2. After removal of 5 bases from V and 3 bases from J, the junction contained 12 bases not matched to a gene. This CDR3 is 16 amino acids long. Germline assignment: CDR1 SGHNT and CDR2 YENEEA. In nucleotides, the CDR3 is TGTGCCAGCAGCGTGGGGTTGGGTAGCGGGATCTACGAGCAGTACTTC. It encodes CASSVGLGSGIYEQYF.

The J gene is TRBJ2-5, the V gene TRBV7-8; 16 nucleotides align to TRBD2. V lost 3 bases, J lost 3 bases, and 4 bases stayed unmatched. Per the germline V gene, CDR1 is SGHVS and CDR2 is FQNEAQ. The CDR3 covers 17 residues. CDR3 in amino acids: CASSLGTSGGGEETQYF. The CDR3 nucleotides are TGTGCCAGCAGCTTGGGGACTAGCGGGGGGGGTGAAGAGACCCAGTACTTC. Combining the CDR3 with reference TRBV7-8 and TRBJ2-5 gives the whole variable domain GAGVSQSPRYKVAKRGQDVALRCDPISGHVSLFWYQQALGQGPEFLTYFQNEAQLDKSGLPSDRFFAERPEGSVSTLKIQRTQQEDSAVYLCASSLGTSGGGEETQYFGPGTRLLVL.

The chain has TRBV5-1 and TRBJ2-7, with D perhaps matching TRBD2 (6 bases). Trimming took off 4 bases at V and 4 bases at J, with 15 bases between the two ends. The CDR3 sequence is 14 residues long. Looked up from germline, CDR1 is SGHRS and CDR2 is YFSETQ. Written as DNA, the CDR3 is TGCGCCAGCAGCATCCGGGACGGGGGATACGAGCAGTACTTC. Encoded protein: CASSIRDGGYEQYF. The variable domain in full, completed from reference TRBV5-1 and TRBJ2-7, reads KAGVTQTPRYLIKTRGQQVTLSCSPISGHRSVSWYQQTPGQGLQFLFEYFSETQRNKGNFPGRFSGRQFSNSRSEMNVSTLELGDSALYLCASSIRDGGYEQYFGPGTRLTVT.

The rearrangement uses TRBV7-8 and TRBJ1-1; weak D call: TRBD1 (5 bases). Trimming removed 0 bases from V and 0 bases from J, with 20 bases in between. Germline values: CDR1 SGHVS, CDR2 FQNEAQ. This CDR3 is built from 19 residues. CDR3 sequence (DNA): TGTGCCAGCAGCTTAGCGGATGGGGGGGGGACTCGCATGAACACTGAAGCTTTCTTT. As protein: CASSLADGGGTRMNTEAFF.

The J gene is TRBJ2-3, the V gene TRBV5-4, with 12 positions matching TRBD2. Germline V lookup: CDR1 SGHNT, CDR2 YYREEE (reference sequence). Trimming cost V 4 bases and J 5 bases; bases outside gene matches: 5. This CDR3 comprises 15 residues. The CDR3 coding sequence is TGTGCCAGCAGCCAAAAGACTAGCGGGGGAGATACGCAGTATTTT. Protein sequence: CASSQKTSGGDTQYF. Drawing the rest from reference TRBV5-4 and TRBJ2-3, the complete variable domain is ETGVTQSPTHLIKTRGQQVTLRCSSQSGHNTVSWYQQALGQGPQFIFQYYREEENGRGNFPPRFSGLQFPNYSSELNVNALELDDSALYLCASSQKTSGGDTQYFGPGTRLTVL.

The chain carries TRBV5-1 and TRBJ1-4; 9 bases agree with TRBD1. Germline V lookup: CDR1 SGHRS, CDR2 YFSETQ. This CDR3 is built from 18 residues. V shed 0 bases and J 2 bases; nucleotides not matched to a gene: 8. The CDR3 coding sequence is TGCGCCAGCAGCTTGGGATCCGGACAGGGGAGGACTAATGAAAAACTGTTTTTT. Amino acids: CASSLGSGQGRTNEKLFF.

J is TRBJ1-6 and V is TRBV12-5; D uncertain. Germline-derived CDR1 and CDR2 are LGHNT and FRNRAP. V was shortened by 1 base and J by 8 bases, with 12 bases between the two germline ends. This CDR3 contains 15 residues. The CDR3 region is CASGLGSSGDSPLHF. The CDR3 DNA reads TGTGCTAGTGGTTTGGGGAGTTCCGGGGATTCACCCCTCCACTTT.

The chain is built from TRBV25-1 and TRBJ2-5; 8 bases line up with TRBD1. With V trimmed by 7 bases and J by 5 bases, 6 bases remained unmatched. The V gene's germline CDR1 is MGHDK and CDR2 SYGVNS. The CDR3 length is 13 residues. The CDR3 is CASTEDRAETQYF. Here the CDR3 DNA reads TGTGCCAGCACCGAGGACAGGGCTGAGACCCAGTACTTC.

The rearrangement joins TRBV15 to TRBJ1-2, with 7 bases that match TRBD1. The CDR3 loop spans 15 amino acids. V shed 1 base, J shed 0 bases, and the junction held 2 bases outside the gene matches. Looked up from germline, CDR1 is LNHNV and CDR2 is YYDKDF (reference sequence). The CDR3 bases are TGTGCCACCAGCAGAGGACAGGGAACTAACTATGGCTACACCTTC. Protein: CATSRGQGTNYGYTF. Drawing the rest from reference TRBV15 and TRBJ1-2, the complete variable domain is DAMVIQNPRYQVTQFGKPVTLSCSQTLNHNVMYWYQQKSSQAPKLLFHYYDKDFNNEADTPDNFQSRRPNTSFCFLDIRSPGLGDTAMYLCATSRGQGTNYGYTFGSGTRLTVV.

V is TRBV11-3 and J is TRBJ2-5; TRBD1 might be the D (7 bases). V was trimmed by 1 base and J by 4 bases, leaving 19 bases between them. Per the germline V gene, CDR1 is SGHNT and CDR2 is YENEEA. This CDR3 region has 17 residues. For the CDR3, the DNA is TGTGCCAGCAGCTTAGCCCGCGGGACAGTAGTATCAGAGACCCAGTACTTC. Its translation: CASSLARGTVVSETQYF. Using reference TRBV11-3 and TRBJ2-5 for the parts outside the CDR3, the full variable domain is EAGVVQSPRYKIIEKKQPVAFWCNPISGHNTLYWYLQNLGQGPELLIRYENEEAVDDSQLPKDRFSAERLKGVDSTLKIQPAELGDSAVYLCASSLARGTVVSETQYFGPGTRLLVL.

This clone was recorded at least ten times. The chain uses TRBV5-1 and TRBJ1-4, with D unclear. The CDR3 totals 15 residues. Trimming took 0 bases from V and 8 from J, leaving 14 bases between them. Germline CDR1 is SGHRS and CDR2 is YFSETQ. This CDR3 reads CASSLALRPGEKLFF. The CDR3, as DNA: TGCGCCAGCAGCTTGGCCCTCAGACCGGGAGAAAAACTGTTTTTT. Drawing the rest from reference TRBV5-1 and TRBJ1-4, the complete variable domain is KAGVTQTPRYLIKTRGQQVTLSCSPISGHRSVSWYQQTPGQGLQFLFEYFSETQRNKGNFPGRFSGRQFSNSRSEMNVSTLELGDSALYLCASSLALRPGEKLFFGSGTQLSVL.

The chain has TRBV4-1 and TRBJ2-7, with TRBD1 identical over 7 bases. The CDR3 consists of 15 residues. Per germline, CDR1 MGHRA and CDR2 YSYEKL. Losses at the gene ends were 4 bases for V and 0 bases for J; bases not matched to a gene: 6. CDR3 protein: CASSPRDSNSYEQYF. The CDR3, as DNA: TGCGCCAGCAGCCCCCGGGACAGCAACTCCTACGAGCAGTACTTC.

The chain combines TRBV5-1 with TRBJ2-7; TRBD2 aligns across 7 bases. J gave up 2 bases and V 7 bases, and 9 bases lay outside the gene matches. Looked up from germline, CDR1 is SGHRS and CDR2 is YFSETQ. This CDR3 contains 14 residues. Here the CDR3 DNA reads TGCGCCAGCGGGGCCGGGCGGGGGACCTACGAGCAGTACTTC. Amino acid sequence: CASGAGRGTYEQYF. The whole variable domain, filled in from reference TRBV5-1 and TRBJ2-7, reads KAGVTQTPRYLIKTRGQQVTLSCSPISGHRSVSWYQQTPGQGLQFLFEYFSETQRNKGNFPGRFSGRQFSNSRSEMNVSTLELGDSALYLCASGAGRGTYEQYFGPGTRLTVT.

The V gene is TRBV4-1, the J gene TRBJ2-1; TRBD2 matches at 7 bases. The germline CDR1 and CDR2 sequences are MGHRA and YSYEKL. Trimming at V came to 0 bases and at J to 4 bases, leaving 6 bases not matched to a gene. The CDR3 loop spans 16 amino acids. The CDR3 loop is CASSQEVTSVYNEQFF. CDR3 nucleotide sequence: TGCGCCAGCAGCCAAGAGGTCACTAGCGTATACAATGAGCAGTTCTTC.

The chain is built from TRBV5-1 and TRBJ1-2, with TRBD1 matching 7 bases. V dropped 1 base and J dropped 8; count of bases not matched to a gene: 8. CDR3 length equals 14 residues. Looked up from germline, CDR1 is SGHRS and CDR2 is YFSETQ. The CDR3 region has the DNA TGCGCCAGCAGCTTGACAGGGGACCTTGGCGGCTACACCTTC. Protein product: CASSLTGDLGGYTF.

In DNA form, the CDR3 reads TGTGCCAGCAGTGAAGCCAGGACAGGGTCGACTAACTATGGCTACACCTTC. Translation: CASSEARTGSTNYGYTF. The rearrangement joins TRBV2 to TRBJ1-2; 8 bases align to TRBD1. Trimming cost V 0 bases and J 0 bases; bases outside gene matches: 6. CDR1 is SNHLY and CDR2 is FYNNEI in the germline V gene. There are 17 residues in the CDR3.

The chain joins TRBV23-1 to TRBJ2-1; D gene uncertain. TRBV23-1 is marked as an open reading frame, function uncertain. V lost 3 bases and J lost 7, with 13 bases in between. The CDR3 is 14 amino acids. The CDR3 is CASSHSSWRNEQFF. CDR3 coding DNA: TGCGCCAGCAGTCATAGTAGTTGGAGAAATGAGCAGTTCTTC.

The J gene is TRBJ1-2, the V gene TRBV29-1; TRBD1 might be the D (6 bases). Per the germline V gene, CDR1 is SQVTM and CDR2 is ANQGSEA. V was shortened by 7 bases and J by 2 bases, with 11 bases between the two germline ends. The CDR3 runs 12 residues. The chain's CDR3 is CSAKQGNYGYTF. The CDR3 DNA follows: TGCAGCGCAAAACAGGGAAACTATGGCTACACCTTC.

DNA for the CDR3: TGTGCCAGCAGTTCATTAGCGGACCAAGAGACCCAGTACTTC. This encodes CASSSLADQETQYF. The rearrangement uses TRBV27 and TRBJ2-5, with a weak D call TRBD2 (6 bases). In germline, CDR1 is MNHEY, CDR2 SMNVEV (reference sequence). The CDR3 contains 14 residues. Trimming took off 4 bases at V and 0 bases at J, with 9 bases between the two ends.

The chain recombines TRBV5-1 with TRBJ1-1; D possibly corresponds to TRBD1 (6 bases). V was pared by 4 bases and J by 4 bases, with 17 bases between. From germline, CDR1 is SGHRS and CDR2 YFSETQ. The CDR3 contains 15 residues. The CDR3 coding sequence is TGCGCCAGCAGCCCACCCAGGGGAGGGGTCACTGAAGCTTTCTTT. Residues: CASSPPRGGVTEAFF. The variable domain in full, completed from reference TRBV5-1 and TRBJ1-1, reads KAGVTQTPRYLIKTRGQQVTLSCSPISGHRSVSWYQQTPGQGLQFLFEYFSETQRNKGNFPGRFSGRQFSNSRSEMNVSTLELGDSALYLCASSPPRGGVTEAFFGQGTRLTVV.